These 8 T cell receptor beta chains were sequenced from one sample in a study of identifying expanded T cells in peripheral blood. TCRdb keeps only in-frame clones here, not all; method: immunoSEQ multiplex PCR. Among 65,000 to 95,000 clones listed, 84% were seen once. Sequencing was done on a sample of blood. All receptors come from a person aged 18 to 75 in good health.

The rearrangement joins TRBV27 to TRBJ2-5, with D maybe TRBD2 (6 bases). V was pared by 1 base and J by 4 bases, with 13 bases between. Germline CDR1 reads MNHEY; CDR2 reads SMNVEV (reference sequence). CDR3 size: 15 residues. CDR3 DNA sequence: TGTGCCAGCAGTTTATTAAACTCCGGGGGAGAGACCCAGTACTTC. Residues: CASSLLNSGGETQYF.

This clone was picked up one time. V and J are TRBV13 and TRBJ2-7; perhaps D is TRBD1 or TRBD2 (5 bases each). V shed 8 bases and J shed 0 bases, with 11 bases lying between them. CDR1 is PRHDT, CDR2 FYEKMQ, per germline (reference sequence). This CDR3 spans 13 amino acids. The CDR3 sequence: CASGRDGSYEQYF. In DNA form, the CDR3 reads TGTGCCAGCGGTCGGGACGGCTCCTACGAGCAGTACTTC. Full variable domain (outside the CDR3, taken from reference TRBV13 and TRBJ2-7): AAGVIQSPRHLIKEKRETATLKCYPIPRHDTVYWYQQGPGQDPQFLISFYEKMQSDKGSIPDRFSAQQFSDYHSELNMSSLELGDSALYFCASGRDGSYEQYFGPGTRLTVT.

This rearrangement joins TRBV29-1 to TRBJ1-3, with 7 positions matching TRBD1. The CDR3 runs 14 residues. After removal of 4 bases from V and 0 bases from J, the junction contained 3 bases not matched to a gene. Germline values: CDR1 SQVTM, CDR2 ANQGSEA. The CDR3 coding sequence is TGCAGCGTTGGACAGGGTGGCTCTGGAAACACCATATATTTT. It codes for CSVGQGGSGNTIYF.

The V and J genes are TRBV4-1 and TRBJ2-1; 10 nucleotides align to TRBD2. Germline-derived CDR1 and CDR2 are MGHRA and YSYEKL. The trim removed 1 base at V and 7 bases at J, leaving 13 bases unmatched. CDR3 size: 18 residues. CDR3 DNA: TGCGCCAGCAGCCAAGGGCAACTAGCGGGATCTGTCTGGAATGAGCAGTTCTTC. Translating it yields CASSQGQLAGSVWNEQFF.

This chain connects TRBV5-1 to TRBJ2-7, with a weak D call TRBD1 (5 bases). The CDR3 is 13 residues long. Trimming removed 5 bases at V and 6 bases at J, with 15 bases between. Germline-derived CDR1 and CDR2 are SGHRS and YFSETQ. CDR3 sequence: CASSSLTGSEQYF. For the CDR3, the DNA is TGCGCCAGCAGTTCTCTTACAGGAAGCGAGCAGTACTTC.

V and J are TRBV28 and TRBJ1-4; no clear D gene. The germline gives CDR1 MDHEN, CDR2 SYDVKM. The ends were cut back, 7 bases at V and 5 bases at J, with 14 bases in the middle. The CDR3 totals 14 residues. CDR3 residues: CASNERRLNEKLFF. The CDR3, as DNA: TGTGCCAGCAATGAGCGGCGGTTAAATGAAAAACTGTTTTTT.

The count of this clone is one. The chain couples TRBV28 to TRBJ2-7; 8 nucleotides match TRBD1. The CDR3 contains 14 residues. V was clipped by 6 bases and J by 2 bases; unmatched bases: 6. The germline V gene has CDR1 MDHEN and CDR2 SYDVKM. The CDR3 region is CASSVAQGAYEQYF. CDR3 in DNA: TGTGCCAGCAGCGTTGCACAGGGGGCCTACGAGCAGTACTTC.

Regarding this clone: Other DNA sequences in the sample encode the same CDR3. The V call is TRBV7-8, the J call TRBJ2-5; either TRBD1 or TRBD2 may fit D (5 bases each). V was shortened by 3 bases and J by 2 bases, with 7 bases between the two germline ends. Germline-derived CDR1 and CDR2 are SGHVS and FQNEAQ. The length of the CDR3 is 13 residues. The CDR3 region has the DNA TGTGCCAGCAGCTTGGGGGATCAAGAGACCCAGTACTTC. Translating gives CASSLGDQETQYF.